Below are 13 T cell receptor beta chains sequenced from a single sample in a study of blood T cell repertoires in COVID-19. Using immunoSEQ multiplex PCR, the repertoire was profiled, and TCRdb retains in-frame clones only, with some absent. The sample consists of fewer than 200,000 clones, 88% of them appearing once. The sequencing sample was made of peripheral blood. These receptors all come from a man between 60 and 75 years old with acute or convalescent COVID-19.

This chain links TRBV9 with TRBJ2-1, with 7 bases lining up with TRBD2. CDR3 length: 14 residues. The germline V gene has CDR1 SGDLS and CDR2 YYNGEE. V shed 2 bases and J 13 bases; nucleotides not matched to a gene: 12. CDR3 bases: TGTGCCAGCAGCGTGGGGACTATTCCGGAGTACCAGTTCTTC. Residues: CASSVGTIPEYQFF.

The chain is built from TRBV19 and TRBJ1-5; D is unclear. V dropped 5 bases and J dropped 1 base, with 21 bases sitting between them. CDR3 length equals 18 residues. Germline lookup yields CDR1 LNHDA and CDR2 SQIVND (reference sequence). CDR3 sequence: CASSPGRSNYGSNQPQHF. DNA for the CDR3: TGTGCCAGTAGTCCGGGTCGGAGTAATTACGGGAGCAATCAGCCCCAGCATTTT.

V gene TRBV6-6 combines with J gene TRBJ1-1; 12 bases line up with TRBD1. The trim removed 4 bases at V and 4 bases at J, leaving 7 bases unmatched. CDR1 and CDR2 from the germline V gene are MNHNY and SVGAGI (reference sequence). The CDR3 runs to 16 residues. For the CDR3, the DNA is TGTGCCAGCAGTTCCTCGGGACAGGGGGCGGTCACTGAAGCTTTCTTT. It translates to CASSSSGQGAVTEAFF.

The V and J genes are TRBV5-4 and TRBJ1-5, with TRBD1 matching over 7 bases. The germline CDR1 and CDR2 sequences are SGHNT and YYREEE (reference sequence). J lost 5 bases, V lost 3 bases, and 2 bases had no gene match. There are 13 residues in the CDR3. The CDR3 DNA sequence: TGTGCCAGCAGCTCCCAGGGGGATCAGCCCCAGCATTTT. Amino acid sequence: CASSSQGDQPQHF.

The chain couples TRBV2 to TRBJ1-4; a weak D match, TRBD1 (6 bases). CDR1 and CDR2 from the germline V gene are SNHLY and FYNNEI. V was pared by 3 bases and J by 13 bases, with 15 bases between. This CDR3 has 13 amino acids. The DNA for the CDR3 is TGTGCCAGCAGTGAGAGGGGGATTAGTCGACTGTTTTTT. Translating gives CASSERGISRLFF.

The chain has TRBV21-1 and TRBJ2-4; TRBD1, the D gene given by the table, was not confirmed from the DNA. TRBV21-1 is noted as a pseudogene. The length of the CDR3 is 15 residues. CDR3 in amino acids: CASSVQGRVENIQYF. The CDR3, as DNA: TGTGCCAGCAGCGTACAGGGGCGAGTCGAGAACATTCAGTACTTC.

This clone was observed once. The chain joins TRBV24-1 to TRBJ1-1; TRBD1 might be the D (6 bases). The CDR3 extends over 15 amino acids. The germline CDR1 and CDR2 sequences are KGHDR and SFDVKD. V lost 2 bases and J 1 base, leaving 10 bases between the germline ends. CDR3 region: CATSDSGRGNTEAFF. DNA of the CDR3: TGTGCCACCAGTGATTCTGGCAGGGGGAACACTGAAGCTTTCTTT.

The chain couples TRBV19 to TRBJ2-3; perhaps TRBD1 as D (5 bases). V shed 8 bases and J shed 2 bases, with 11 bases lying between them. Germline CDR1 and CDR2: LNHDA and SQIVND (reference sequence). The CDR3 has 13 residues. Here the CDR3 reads CASGAGHTDTQYF. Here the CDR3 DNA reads TGTGCCAGTGGGGCAGGCCACACAGATACGCAGTATTTT.

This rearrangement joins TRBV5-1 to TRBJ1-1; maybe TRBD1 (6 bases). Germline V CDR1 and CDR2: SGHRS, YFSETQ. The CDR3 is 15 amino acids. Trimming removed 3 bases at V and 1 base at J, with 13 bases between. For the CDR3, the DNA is TGCGCCAGCAGCTCCTCCCTAGGGGGGAACACTGAAGCTTTCTTT. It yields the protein CASSSSLGGNTEAFF.

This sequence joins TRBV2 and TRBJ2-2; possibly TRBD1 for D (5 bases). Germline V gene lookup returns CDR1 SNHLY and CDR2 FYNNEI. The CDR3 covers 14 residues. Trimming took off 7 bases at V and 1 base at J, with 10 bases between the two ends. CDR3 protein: CASNRDRNTGELFF. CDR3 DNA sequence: TGTGCCAGCAACCGCGACAGGAACACCGGGGAGCTGTTTTTT.

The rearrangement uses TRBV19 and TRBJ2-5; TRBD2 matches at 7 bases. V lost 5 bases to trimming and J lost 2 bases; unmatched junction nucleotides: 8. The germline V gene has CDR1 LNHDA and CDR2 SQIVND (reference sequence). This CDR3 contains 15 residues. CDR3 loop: CASSGGGWGQETQYF. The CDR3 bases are TGTGCCAGTAGTGGCGGGGGTTGGGGGCAAGAGACCCAGTACTTC.

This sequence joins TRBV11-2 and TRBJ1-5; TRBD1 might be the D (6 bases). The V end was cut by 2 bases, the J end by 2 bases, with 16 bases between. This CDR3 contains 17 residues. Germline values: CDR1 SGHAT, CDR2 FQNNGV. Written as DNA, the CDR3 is TGTGCCAGCAGCTTAAGCGGGGGGCGACATGGCAATCAGCCCCAGCATTTT. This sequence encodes CASSLSGGRHGNQPQHF.

CDR3 bases: TGTGCCAGCAGTCCCGGGGAGGGGGCCTACGAGCAGTACGTC. This encodes CASSPGEGAYEQYV. This sequence joins TRBV6-6 and TRBJ2-7, with D possibly matching TRBD2 (7 bases). Germline V gene sequence: CDR1 MNHNY, CDR2 SVGAGI (reference sequence). Trimming left V 5 bases short and J 2 bases short, with 13 bases between. CDR3 length: 14 residues.